Presented here are 31 T cell receptor beta chains from one specimen sequenced in a study of cytomegalovirus exposure and HLA in healthy donors. The PCR ran on 60 Vbeta and 13 Jbeta primers. Profiling relied on immunoSEQ multiplex PCR, and the TCRdb table lists in-frame clones only, not all of them. The data show roughly 250,000 clones, with under 80% seen just once and approximately 2.3% held by the top ten. Material for sequencing was PBMCs. These receptors originate from a female donor in good health and CMV-seronegative.

J is TRBJ1-4 and V is TRBV4-2; perhaps TRBD1 as D (5 bases). Germline CDR1 is LGHNA and CDR2 is YNFKEQ. This CDR3 spans 15 amino acids. V shed 0 bases and J shed 5 bases, with 10 bases lying between them. CDR3 in amino acids: CASSQDPGDNEKLFF. In DNA, the CDR3 is TGTGCCAGCAGCCAAGATCCGGGGGACAATGAAAAACTGTTTTTT.

This clone was seen a few times. The chain joins TRBV6-6 to TRBJ2-1; 7 nucleotides align to TRBD2. The CDR3 runs 12 residues. J lost 5 bases, V lost 10 bases, and 5 bases had no gene match. In germline, CDR1 is MNHNY, CDR2 SVGAGI (reference sequence). The CDR3 DNA reads TGTGCCATAAAGGGAGGGAACAATGAGCAGTTCTTC. Its translation is CAIKGGNNEQFF.

This clone was recorded only once. The V gene is TRBV11-2, the J gene TRBJ1-3; 8 bases map to TRBD1. From germline, CDR1 is SGHAT and CDR2 FQNNGV. The CDR3 has 16 residues. V trimming: 0 bases; J trimming: 2 bases; junction bases outside the gene matches: 3. This CDR3 is CASSLDQGAAGNTIYF. CDR3 bases: TGTGCCAGCAGCTTAGACCAGGGGGCAGCTGGAAACACCATATATTTT.

The J gene is TRBJ2-2, the V gene TRBV2, with TRBD1 matching 8 bases. J was trimmed by 4 bases and V by 4 bases; bases with no gene match: 5. Germline CDR1 SNHLY, CDR2 FYNNEI. CDR3 length: 15 residues. Here the CDR3 reads CASSGTGSGTGELFF. DNA of the CDR3: TGTGCCAGCAGTGGGACAGGGAGTGGCACCGGGGAGCTGTTTTTT.

The chain combines TRBV5-1 with TRBJ2-5; 14 positions match TRBD2. CDR1 SGHRS and CDR2 YFSETQ come from the germline V gene. V shed 3 bases and J 2 bases; nucleotides not matched to a gene: 3. This CDR3 spans 16 amino acids. The CDR3 coding sequence is TGCGCCAGCAGCTCGGGACTAGCGGGGGATCAAGAGACCCAGTACTTC. This gives the protein CASSSGLAGDQETQYF.

The chain combines TRBV11-2 with TRBJ2-7; maybe TRBD1 (6 bases). The CDR3 loop spans 14 amino acids. V lost 5 bases, J lost 2 bases, and 13 bases lay in between. CDR1 and CDR2 (germline): SGHAT, FQNNGV. In DNA, the CDR3 is TGTGCCAGCAGCCTCCAGGGGACCGCCTACGAGCAGTACTTC. This translates into CASSLQGTAYEQYF.

The sample holds a few counts of this clone. The junction differs from germline at one of its ends, possibly a read error. The J gene is TRBJ2-1, the V gene TRBV7-2, with D unresolved. Looked up from germline, CDR1 is SGHTA and CDR2 is FQGNSA. This CDR3 has 12 residues. CDR3 sequence: CASSLIPGEEFF. CDR3 bases: TGTGCCAGCAGCCTTATTCCGGGTGAGGAGTTCTTC.

The V call is TRBV2, the J call TRBJ1-5; TRBD1 is a possible D gene (5 bases). This CDR3 spans 13 amino acids. V was trimmed by 8 bases and J by 4 bases, leaving 12 bases between them. CDR1 and CDR2 from the germline V gene are SNHLY and FYNNEI. CDR3 sequence (DNA): TGTGCCAGCTATGAGACAGAGAATCAGCCCCAGCATTTT. Translating gives CASYETENQPQHF.

This chain joins TRBV6-1 and TRBJ2-1; no clear D. There are 12 residues in the CDR3. The germline CDR1 and CDR2 sequences are MNHNS and SASEGT. Trimming pared 2 bases from V and 6 bases from J, leaving 5 bases between. Here the CDR3 reads CASSESGNEQFF. The CDR3 DNA reads as TGTGCCAGCAGTGAATCGGGCAATGAGCAGTTCTTC.

The chain couples TRBV27 to TRBJ1-2, with TRBD1 matching 7 bases. The CDR3 has 12 amino acids. The germline gives CDR1 MNHEY, CDR2 SMNVEV (reference sequence). V gave up 10 bases and J gave up 7 bases; unmatched junction bases: 9. The chain's CDR3 is CATMTGLGGYTF. In DNA form, the CDR3 reads TGTGCCACGATGACAGGGTTGGGTGGCTACACCTTC.

Only a few counts were recorded for this clone. This chain's CDR3 is CATAGGMNEKLFF. The CDR3, as DNA: TGTGCCACCGCGGGGGGGATGAATGAAAAACTGTTTTTT. J is TRBJ1-4 and V is TRBV15, with D perhaps TRBD1 (5 bases). Per the germline V gene, CDR1 is LNHNV and CDR2 is YYDKDF (reference sequence). The CDR3 length is 13 residues. V was cut by 8 bases and J by 5 bases, with 12 bases left in between.

The J gene is TRBJ1-2, the V gene TRBV5-6, with D possibly being TRBD1 (5 bases). The CDR3 length is 13 residues. CDR1 is SGHDT and CDR2 is YYEEEE in the germline V gene. V was pared by 6 bases and J by 1 base, with 10 bases between. CDR3 region: CASNLGVNYGYTF. Written as DNA, the CDR3 is TGTGCCAGCAACCTAGGGGTTAACTATGGCTACACCTTC.

This chain joins TRBV5-4 and TRBJ1-1; a possible D gene is TRBD1 (6 bases). V was cut by 4 bases and J by 1 base, with 17 bases left in between. CDR3 length: 16 residues. Germline loops: CDR1 SGHNT, CDR2 YYREEE (reference sequence). The CDR3 is CASSTEETRGNTEAFF. In DNA, the CDR3 is TGTGCCAGCAGCACCGAAGAGACCAGGGGGAACACTGAAGCTTTCTTT. Full variable domain (rest looked up from reference TRBV5-4 and TRBJ1-1): ETGVTQSPTHLIKTRGQQVTLRCSSQSGHNTVSWYQQALGQGPQFIFQYYREEENGRGNFPPRFSGLQFPNYSSELNVNALELDDSALYLCASSTEETRGNTEAFFGQGTRLTVV.

The rearrangement joins TRBV7-6 to TRBJ2-7; the match to TRBD2 covers 8 bases. This CDR3 has 13 residues. J gave up 4 bases and V 9 bases, and 8 bases lay outside the gene matches. Looked up from germline, CDR1 is SGHVS and CDR2 is FNYEAQ. CDR3 amino acids: CASAGGFGYEQYF. The CDR3 DNA sequence: TGTGCCAGTGCGGGGGGATTTGGATACGAGCAGTACTTC.

The chain is built from TRBV7-9 and TRBJ1-1; a weak D match, TRBD1 (5 bases). V was shortened by 5 bases and J by 4 bases, with 20 bases between the two germline ends. The germline V gene has CDR1 SEHNR and CDR2 FQNEAQ (reference sequence). The CDR3 runs to 16 residues. The CDR3: CASSKLGGPFSTEAFF. In DNA form, the CDR3 reads TGTGCCAGCAGCAAATTGGGGGGACCCTTTAGCACTGAAGCTTTCTTT.

The chain has TRBV7-8 and TRBJ1-5; no clear D gene. Looked up from germline, CDR1 is SGHVS and CDR2 is FQNEAQ. Trimming left V 3 bases short and J 4 bases short, with 4 bases between. CDR3 length: 12 amino acids. In DNA form, the CDR3 reads TGTGCCAGCAGCTTTACAAATCAGCCCCAGCATTTT. It is translated as CASSFTNQPQHF.

The chain is built from TRBV5-1 and TRBJ2-7; 12 bases agree with TRBD1. Per germline, CDR1 SGHRS and CDR2 YFSETQ. CDR3 size: 16 residues. V trimming: 1 base; J trimming: 1 base; junction bases outside the gene matches: 3. CDR3 DNA sequence: TGCGCCAGCAGCTTGTCGGGACAGGGGGCTTCCTACGAGCAGTACTTC. Its translation: CASSLSGQGASYEQYF. Full variable domain (rest looked up from reference TRBV5-1 and TRBJ2-7): KAGVTQTPRYLIKTRGQQVTLSCSPISGHRSVSWYQQTPGQGLQFLFEYFSETQRNKGNFPGRFSGRQFSNSRSEMNVSTLELGDSALYLCASSLSGQGASYEQYFGPGTRLTVT.

This chain links TRBV11-2 with TRBJ1-2; 7 nucleotides line up with TRBD1. Germline values: CDR1 SGHAT, CDR2 FQNNGV. With V trimmed by 1 base and J by 3 bases, 8 bases remained unmatched. CDR3 length: 16 amino acids. The CDR3 protein is CASSLAGGKIHYGYTF. The DNA for the CDR3 is TGTGCCAGCAGCTTAGCAGGGGGGAAAATACACTATGGCTACACCTTC.

V usage is TRBV6-5 and J usage is TRBJ1-4; 9 positions match TRBD1. Per the germline V gene, CDR1 is MNHEY and CDR2 is SVGAGI. V lost 2 bases and J lost 8; bases outside the gene matches: 6. The CDR3 is made up of 15 amino acids. The CDR3 DNA reads as TGTGCCAGCAGTTACAGGGGACAGGGCGGGGAAAAACTGTTTTTT. Its translation: CASSYRGQGGEKLFF.

This sequence joins TRBV2 and TRBJ1-5; a weak D match, TRBD1 (5 bases). The CDR3 is 14 amino acids. Germline assignment: CDR1 SNHLY and CDR2 FYNNEI. V was cut by 1 base and J by 7 bases, with 11 bases left in between. This chain's CDR3 is CASSEGQGRQPQHF. CDR3 sequence (DNA): TGTGCCAGCAGTGAAGGGCAGGGTAGACAGCCCCAGCATTTT. The full variable domain, with the rest looked up from reference TRBV2 and TRBJ1-5, is EPEVTQTPSHQVTQMGQEVILRCVPISNHLYFYWYRQILGQKVEFLVSFYNNEISEKSEIFDDQFSVERPDGSNFTLKIRSTKLEDSAMYFCASSEGQGRQPQHFGDGTRLSIL.

In regard to this clone: One end of the junction is discordant with germline, which a read error may explain. The rearrangement links TRBV7-9 to TRBJ2-3; TRBD2 agrees at 14 bases. The CDR3 loop spans 18 amino acids. Germline lookup yields CDR1 SEHNR and CDR2 FQNEAQ (reference sequence). The CDR3 DNA reads TGTTCCAGCAGCCCACCCCCCCGACTAGCGGGAGGGCCGGATACGCAGTATTTT. As protein: CSSSPPPRLAGGPDTQYF.

The chain joins TRBV30 to TRBJ2-3; maybe TRBD2 (5 bases). This CDR3 is 12 amino acids long. Per germline, CDR1 GTSNPN and CDR2 SVGIG (reference sequence). The V and J ends lost 5 bases and 1 base respectively, with 7 bases between them. DNA of the CDR3: TGTGCCTGGGGTAGCGGCACAGATACGCAGTATTTT. This translates into CAWGSGTDTQYF.

This clone was seen only a few times. This rearrangement joins TRBV14 to TRBJ2-2, with D tentatively TRBD2 (5 bases). The CDR3 spans 14 residues. V dropped 9 bases and J dropped 0 bases, with 11 bases sitting between them. Germline CDR1 is SGHDN and CDR2 is FVKESK. CDR3: CASKRSANTGELFF. In nucleotides, the CDR3 is TGTGCCAGTAAGCGGAGCGCGAACACCGGGGAGCTGTTTTTT.

The chain combines TRBV10-3 with TRBJ2-3; TRBD2 aligns across 8 bases. The CDR3 loop spans 18 amino acids. The trim removed 6 bases at V and 1 base at J, leaving 15 bases unmatched. Per the germline V gene, CDR1 is ENHRY and CDR2 is SYGVKD. As DNA, the CDR3 is TGTGCCATCAGCTTAACCGGGACTAGAGGGGCCGGCACAGATACGCAGTATTTT. Protein sequence: CAISLTGTRGAGTDTQYF.

The rearrangement uses TRBV7-9 and TRBJ2-1; TRBD1 might be the D (6 bases). V was shortened by 1 base and J by 0 bases, with 10 bases between the two germline ends. Germline CDR1 and CDR2: SEHNR and FQNEAQ (reference sequence). The CDR3 contains 16 residues. The CDR3 DNA reads TGTGCCAGCAGCTTAGTCGGGACACTCTCCTACAATGAGCAGTTCTTC. Amino acids: CASSLVGTLSYNEQFF.

The chain uses TRBV2 and TRBJ2-3, with a weak D call TRBD2 (5 bases). Trimming took 8 bases from V and 3 from J, leaving 12 bases between them. Germline V gene data show CDR1 as SNHLY and CDR2 as FYNNEI. The CDR3 is 13 amino acids. The CDR3 bases are TGTGCCAGCGGTACTAGAACTACAGATACGCAGTATTTT. Amino acids: CASGTRTTDTQYF.

This chain joins TRBV5-1 and TRBJ2-3; 8 bases align to TRBD1. J was trimmed by 4 bases and V by 3 bases; bases with no gene match: 7. The CDR3 runs to 15 residues. Germline V CDR1 and CDR2: SGHRS, YFSETQ. In DNA, the CDR3 is TGCGCCAGCAGCTCCTACAGGGGGAGGTCAGATACGCAGTATTTT. The encoded protein is CASSSYRGRSDTQYF.

The chain couples TRBV5-1 to TRBJ2-7; 7 nucleotides match TRBD1. Germline-derived CDR1 and CDR2 are SGHRS and YFSETQ. V was clipped by 1 base and J by 2 bases; unmatched bases: 6. This CDR3 comprises 15 residues. The CDR3 reads CASSLLGDSPYEQYF. The CDR3 DNA reads as TGCGCCAGCAGCTTGTTAGGGGACAGCCCCTACGAGCAGTACTTC.

This clone occurred once. The CDR3 loop is CASSLAGTKETQYF. CDR3 DNA sequence: TGCGCCAGCAGCTTGGCCGGGACAAAAGAGACCCAGTACTTC. The V and J genes are TRBV5-1 and TRBJ2-5, with D maybe TRBD1 (6 bases). This CDR3 is built from 14 residues. V dropped 0 bases and J dropped 3 bases, with 9 bases sitting between them. Germline values: CDR1 SGHRS, CDR2 YFSETQ.

The chain is built from TRBV25-1 and TRBJ2-2, with no clear D. The CDR3 extends over 13 amino acids. Trimming left V 5 bases short and J 1 base short, with 5 bases between. Germline V CDR1 and CDR2: MGHDK, SYGVNS. DNA of the CDR3: TGTGCCAGCAGTTCCCAGAACACCGGGGAGCTGTTTTTT. This encodes CASSSQNTGELFF.

The chain employs TRBV7-6 and TRBJ2-7; D remains ambiguous. CDR1 and CDR2 from the germline V gene are SGHVS and FNYEAQ. This CDR3 has 14 amino acids. V was trimmed by 5 bases and J by 1 base, leaving 12 bases between them. The CDR3 DNA reads TGTGCCAGCAGCCCAGTGGCCCTTTCCTACGAGCAGTACTTC. It codes for CASSPVALSYEQYF.